This T cell receptor (beta chain) was identified during a study of response to subunit inactivated influenza vaccine. TCRdb itself ran the RT-PCR reads through MiXCR, one entry per CDR3 protein. The table shows approximately 700,000 distinct CDR3 sequences, with more than 11% occurring only once. The CDR3 runs to 13 residues. CDR1 is SGHKS and CDR2 is YYEKEE in the germline V gene (reference sequence). This clonotype has just a few counts. Antigen specificity is unknown. A read error may account for a junction end that differs from germline. Study results and caveats: Only a handful of new T cells, the authors suggested, are recruited with each seasonal influenza vaccination.

The TCR sequence derives from a man aged 45 to 65 who received an inactivated influenza vaccine. Sequences were derived from PBMCs from blood, sampled approximately 15 days before vaccination. This chain uses TRBV5-5 with TRBJ1-5, with D unresolved. The CDR3 nucleotides read TGTGCCAGCTCCCGGGTTAGCGATCAGCCCCAGCATTTT. Translation gives CASSRVSDQPQHF.